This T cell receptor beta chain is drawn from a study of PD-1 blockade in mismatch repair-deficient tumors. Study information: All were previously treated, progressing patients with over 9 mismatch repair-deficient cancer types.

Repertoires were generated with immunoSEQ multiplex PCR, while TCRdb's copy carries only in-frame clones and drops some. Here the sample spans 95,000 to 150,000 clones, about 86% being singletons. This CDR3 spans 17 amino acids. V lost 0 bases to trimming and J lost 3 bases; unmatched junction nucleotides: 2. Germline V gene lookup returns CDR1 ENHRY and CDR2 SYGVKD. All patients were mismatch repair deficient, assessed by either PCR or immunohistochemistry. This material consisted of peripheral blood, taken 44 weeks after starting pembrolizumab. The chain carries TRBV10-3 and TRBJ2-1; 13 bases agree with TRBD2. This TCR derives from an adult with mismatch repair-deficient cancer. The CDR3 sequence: CAISESRTSGSYNEQFF. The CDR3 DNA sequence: TGTGCCATCAGTGAGTCTAGGACTAGCGGGAGCTACAATGAGCAGTTCTTC.